Detailed here is one TCR beta chain. Sequencing used immunoSEQ multiplex PCR; TCRdb keeps in-frame clones, though not all of them. The repertoire holds 150,000 to 200,000 clones, with 82% as singletons. The sample comes from a study of blood T cell repertoires in COVID-19. The wider study: The study drew acute and convalescent COVID-19 samples from the United States, Italy and Spain. Sample material is recorded as cDNA or gDNA derived from T cells, B-cell-depleted T cells, or PBMCs.

V was cut by 0 bases and J by 2 bases, with 10 bases left in between. From germline, CDR1 is LNHNV and CDR2 YYDKDF (reference sequence). The length of the CDR3 is 15 residues. The sequenced material came from peripheral blood. This clonotype was obtained from a woman older than 75 with active or convalescent COVID-19. The V and J genes are TRBV15 and TRBJ1-2, with D perhaps matching TRBD1 (6 bases). CDR3 amino acids: CATSRDNRANYGYTF. The CDR3 DNA follows: TGTGCCACCAGCAGAGATAACAGGGCCAACTATGGCTACACCTTC.